The 26 T cell receptor beta chains listed next were all sequenced from one sample in a study of siplizumab effects on memory and regulatory T cells. The data were produced by immunoSEQ multiplex PCR, yet TCRdb's version contains in-frame clones alone and is incomplete. This table holds 100,000 or so clones, 92% found once. The sequenced sample was Tregs sorted from blood. The receptors were sampled from a human donor in good health.

This sequence joins TRBV5-5 and TRBJ1-2; D is unclear. The ends were cut back, 0 bases at V and 1 base at J, with 4 bases in the middle. Per germline, CDR1 SGHKS and CDR2 YYEKEE (reference sequence). The CDR3 sequence is 13 residues long. CDR3 protein: CASSLVDNYGYTF. CDR3 nucleotide sequence: TGTGCCAGCAGCTTGGTGGATAACTATGGCTACACCTTC.

This chain connects TRBV6-1 to TRBJ1-1; D call uncertain. Trimming left V 7 bases short and J 4 bases short, with 7 bases between. This CDR3 region has 11 residues. Germline loops: CDR1 MNHNS, CDR2 SASEGT. The CDR3 region is CASTSSTEAFF. CDR3 nucleotides: TGTGCCAGCACCTCGTCCACTGAAGCTTTCTTT.

The J gene is TRBJ1-2, the V gene TRBV5-6, with no clear D. V gave up 2 bases and J gave up 8 bases, with 19 bases separating them. Germline CDR1 reads SGHDT; CDR2 reads YYEEEE. The CDR3 consists of 15 residues. CDR3 nucleotides: TGTGCCAGCAGCTTCGGAGTCGGTGCTAGTGAAGGCTACACCTTC. It encodes CASSFGVGASEGYTF.

This clone was recorded only once. CDR3 region: CATSRWGQGRDEQFF. As DNA, the CDR3 is TGTGCCACCAGCAGGTGGGGACAGGGAAGGGATGAGCAGTTCTTC. The chain employs TRBV15 and TRBJ2-1; 9 bases are a match to TRBD1. Germline V gives CDR1 LNHNV, CDR2 YYDKDF (reference sequence). The CDR3 loop spans 15 amino acids. Trimming at V came to 3 bases and at J to 8 bases, leaving 8 bases not matched to a gene. Complete variable domain (other parts from reference TRBV15 and TRBJ2-1): DAMVIQNPRYQVTQFGKPVTLSCSQTLNHNVMYWYQQKSSQAPKLLFHYYDKDFNNEADTPDNFQSRRPNTSFCFLDIRSPGLGDTAMYLCATSRWGQGRDEQFFGPGTRLTVL.

V usage is TRBV12-5 and J usage is TRBJ1-4; 8 nucleotides match TRBD1. This CDR3 region has 14 residues. Germline CDR1 and CDR2: LGHNT and FRNRAP. Trimming took 4 bases from V and 8 from J; bases not matched to a gene: 6. This CDR3 reads CASGSGQGGEKLFF. CDR3 bases: TGTGCTAGTGGTTCAGGACAGGGAGGCGAAAAACTGTTTTTT.

The chain links TRBV10-1 to TRBJ2-2, with D possibly called TRBD1 or TRBD2 (6 bases each). The CDR3 covers 16 residues. V shed 3 bases and J shed 0 bases, with 11 bases lying between them. In germline, CDR1 is WNHNN, CDR2 SYGVQD (reference sequence). The CDR3 reads CASSEQGGSNTGELFF. In nucleotides, the CDR3 is TGCGCCAGCAGTGAACAGGGAGGTTCGAACACCGGGGAGCTGTTTTTT.

This chain links TRBV4-1 with TRBJ2-1; 14 bases fit TRBD2. The CDR3 spans 19 residues. In germline, CDR1 is MGHRA, CDR2 YSYEKL. The V and J ends lost 0 bases and 0 bases, in that order; junction bases with no gene match: 4. The CDR3 sequence: CASSQDWTSGRSSYNEQFF. DNA for the CDR3: TGCGCCAGCAGCCAAGATTGGACTAGCGGGAGGAGCTCCTACAATGAGCAGTTCTTC.

The gene calls are TRBV7-2 and TRBJ1-4, with 9 positions matching TRBD1. There are 17 residues in the CDR3. Germline-derived CDR1 and CDR2 are SGHTA and FQGNSA. V lost 0 bases, J lost 8 bases, and 10 bases stayed unmatched. The CDR3 DNA is TGTGCCAGCAGCTTAGCGGGGCCCGGGACAGGGAGCGAAAAACTGTTTTTT. Translated, it gives CASSLAGPGTGSEKLFF.

The gene calls are TRBV7-2 and TRBJ2-1; the D gene is possibly TRBD1 (7 bases). CDR1 and CDR2 (germline): SGHTA, FQGNSA. V shed 5 bases and J shed 2 bases, with 25 bases lying between them. The CDR3 covers 19 residues. The CDR3 reads CASSRQGPWGLATYNEQFF. The DNA for the CDR3 is TGTGCCAGCAGCCGACAGGGTCCCTGGGGCCTAGCGACCTACAATGAGCAGTTCTTC.

CDR3 bases: TGTGCCAGCAGCCACGGACAGGGGGTGAGCGGGGCCAACGTCCTGACTTTC. Its translation is CASSHGQGVSGANVLTF. The genes are TRBV11-3 and TRBJ2-6; 10 bases match TRBD1. The ends lost 5 bases at V and 4 bases at J; junction bases unmatched: 8. The CDR3 length is 17 residues. Germline CDR1 is SGHNT and CDR2 is YENEEA. Full variable domain (missing parts from reference TRBV11-3 and TRBJ2-6): EAGVVQSPRYKIIEKKQPVAFWCNPISGHNTLYWYLQNLGQGPELLIRYENEEAVDDSQLPKDRFSAERLKGVDSTLKIQPAELGDSAVYLCASSHGQGVSGANVLTFGAGSRLTVL.

This clone was seen only a few times. The V call is TRBV7-3, the J call TRBJ1-5; TRBD1 is a possible D gene (5 bases). The germline V gene encodes CDR1 SGHTA and CDR2 FQGTGA. This CDR3 has 13 residues. Trimming removed 5 bases at V and 6 bases at J, with 11 bases between. CDR3 bases: TGTGCCAGCAGCGAAGGGGTTGGTCAGCCCCAGCATTTT. Protein sequence: CASSEGVGQPQHF.

This chain connects TRBV5-4 to TRBJ2-2; 14 nucleotides align to TRBD2. CDR3 length: 17 residues. In germline, CDR1 is SGHNT, CDR2 YYREEE (reference sequence). V lost 1 base to trimming and J lost 5 bases; unmatched junction nucleotides: 4. The CDR3 coding sequence is TGTGCCAGCAGCTTGCCGGGACTAGCGGGAGCAACCGGGGAGCTGTTTTTT. Its translation: CASSLPGLAGATGELFF.

The chain combines TRBV9 with TRBJ2-7; 8 bases line up with TRBD2. Looked up from germline, CDR1 is SGDLS and CDR2 is YYNGEE. J was trimmed by 4 bases and V by 3 bases; bases with no gene match: 9. CDR3 length: 15 amino acids. The CDR3: CASSAHTSGEYEQYF. CDR3 in DNA: TGTGCCAGCAGCGCACACACTAGCGGAGAATACGAGCAGTACTTC. The entire variable domain, with the rest obtained from reference TRBV9 and TRBJ2-7, is as follows: DSGVTQTPKHLITATGQRVTLRCSPRSGDLSVYWYQQSLDQGLQFLIQYYNGEERAKGNILERFSAQQFPDLHSELNLSSLELGDSALYFCASSAHTSGEYEQYFGPGTRLTVT.

V usage is TRBV11-2 and J usage is TRBJ2-2, with 7 bases matching TRBD2. The CDR3 consists of 14 residues. Germline-derived CDR1 and CDR2 are SGHAT and FQNNGV. V was clipped by 5 bases and J by 5 bases; unmatched bases: 5. The CDR3 sequence: CASSVGLYTGELFF. Written as DNA, the CDR3 is TGTGCCAGCAGCGTGGGACTATATACCGGGGAGCTGTTTTTT.

This chain links TRBV19 with TRBJ2-1; TRBD1 might be the D (6 bases). Germline V CDR1 and CDR2: LNHDA, SQIVND (reference sequence). The CDR3 totals 13 residues. With 7 bases removed from V and 6 bases from J, the gap between germline ends came to 13 bases. The CDR3 region is CASMGHKVNEQFF. The CDR3 DNA reads as TGTGCCAGTATGGGACATAAGGTCAATGAGCAGTTCTTC.

V usage is TRBV5-1 and J usage is TRBJ2-3; unclear D gene. CDR1 and CDR2 from the germline V gene are SGHRS and YFSETQ. The V gene lost 0 bases and the J gene lost 0 bases, with 14 bases spanning the gap. The CDR3 is made up of 17 amino acids. The CDR3 DNA reads as TGCGCCAGCAGCTTGGCCTGGAAAGTAGGGAGCACAGATACGCAGTATTTT. Translation gives CASSLAWKVGSTDTQYF.

This chain links TRBV6-6 with TRBJ1-1; 9 bases match TRBD1. The CDR3 runs 15 residues. Germline V lookup: CDR1 MNHNY, CDR2 SVGAGI (reference sequence). J gave up 7 bases and V 6 bases, and 12 bases lay outside the gene matches. The CDR3 DNA sequence: TGTGCCAGCAGCCGACAAGGACAGGGGACGAGTGAAGCTTTCTTT. The encoded protein is CASSRQGQGTSEAFF.

The chain has TRBV2 and TRBJ1-1; the D gene is possibly TRBD1 (5 bases). Trimming removed 1 base from V and 4 bases from J, with 10 bases in between. CDR3 length equals 14 residues. Looked up from germline, CDR1 is SNHLY and CDR2 is FYNNEI. DNA for the CDR3: TGTGCCAGCAGTGAAGGTGGGGCTGCCACTGAAGCTTTCTTT. The encoded protein is CASSEGGAATEAFF.

The rearrangement links TRBV4-1 to TRBJ2-5, with a possible D match to TRBD1 (5 bases). The V gene lost 3 bases and the J gene lost 5 bases, with 19 bases spanning the gap. The length of the CDR3 is 16 residues. The germline V gene has CDR1 MGHRA and CDR2 YSYEKL. The DNA of the CDR3 is TGCGCCAGCAGCCATCTAGGGGCAGGAGTCCGTGAGACCCAGTACTTC. Its translation is CASSHLGAGVRETQYF.

V usage is TRBV7-3 and J usage is TRBJ2-1; 12 nucleotides agree with TRBD2. Germline V gene data show CDR1 as SGHTA and CDR2 as FQGTGA. V was clipped by 5 bases and J by 9 bases; unmatched bases: 8. The CDR3 is made up of 15 amino acids. CDR3 loop: CASSPSSGRAGEQFF. Here the CDR3 DNA reads TGTGCCAGCAGCCCCTCTAGCGGGAGGGCCGGTGAGCAGTTCTTC.

This clone was seen once. The J gene is TRBJ2-6, the V gene TRBV6-5; D is unresolved. Germline lookup yields CDR1 MNHEY and CDR2 SVGAGI. The germline V and J ends were trimmed by 2 bases and 1 base, with 9 bases remaining between them. The CDR3 is 16 amino acids. CDR3 amino acids: CASSYPTISGANVLTF. DNA of the CDR3: TGTGCCAGCAGTTACCCTACTATTTCTGGGGCCAACGTCCTGACTTTC.

This clone was detected only once. V is TRBV25-1 and J is TRBJ2-7, with no clear D. Germline loops: CDR1 MGHDK, CDR2 SYGVNS. The CDR3 has 11 residues. V lost 4 bases and J 6 bases, leaving 7 bases between the germline ends. As DNA, the CDR3 is TGTGCCAGCAGTGCATTGGGCGAGCAGTACTTC. Encoded protein: CASSALGEQYF.

This chain joins TRBV2 and TRBJ1-2; D is possibly TRBD1 (5 bases). Germline CDR1 reads SNHLY; CDR2 reads FYNNEI. Trimming took off 0 bases at V and 3 bases at J, with 11 bases between the two ends. The CDR3 extends over 15 amino acids. CDR3 loop: CASSEAGRAYYGYTF. The CDR3 DNA reads TGTGCCAGCAGTGAAGCCGGCAGGGCGTACTATGGCTACACCTTC.

This chain links TRBV5-1 with TRBJ2-7, with a weak D call TRBD1 (6 bases). Per germline, CDR1 SGHRS and CDR2 YFSETQ. The CDR3 length is 13 residues. The V gene lost 4 bases and the J gene lost 6 bases, with 14 bases spanning the gap. The CDR3 loop reads CASSHGDKGEQYF. The CDR3 DNA follows: TGCGCCAGCAGCCACGGGGACAAAGGCGAGCAGTACTTC. The complete variable domain, with remaining parts taken from reference TRBV5-1 and TRBJ2-7, reads KAGVTQTPRYLIKTRGQQVTLSCSPISGHRSVSWYQQTPGQGLQFLFEYFSETQRNKGNFPGRFSGRQFSNSRSEMNVSTLELGDSALYLCASSHGDKGEQYFGPGTRLTVT.

J is TRBJ1-3 and V is TRBV25-1; D remains unclear. There are 13 residues in the CDR3. The V end lost 6 bases, the J end lost 4 bases, and 10 bases lay between the germline ends. Germline CDR1 reads MGHDK; CDR2 reads SYGVNS. This CDR3 reads CASSRISGNTIYF. The CDR3 DNA reads TGTGCCAGCAGCAGAATCTCCGGAAACACCATATATTTT.

V and J are TRBV9 and TRBJ2-1; D may correspond to TRBD1 or TRBD2 (6 bases each). The germline gives CDR1 SGDLS, CDR2 YYNGEE. Trimming took off 3 bases at V and 14 bases at J, with 18 bases between the two ends. The CDR3 covers 13 residues. This CDR3 reads CASSEGVGRGEFF. CDR3 sequence (DNA): TGTGCCAGCAGCGAGGGGGTAGGTCGCGGGGAGTTCTTC.